This T cell receptor (beta chain) was recorded in a study of blood T cell repertoires in COVID-19. Study details: Nucleic acid was either cDNA or gDNA, and it came from T cells, B-cell-depleted T cells, or PBMCs.

Sequenced by immunoSEQ multiplex PCR; TCRdb stores in-frame clones only, minus some. The data show under 300,000 clones, 85% to 90% seen once. Germline CDR1 reads SGHTA; CDR2 reads FQGTGA. V dropped 5 bases and J dropped 3; count of bases not matched to a gene: 3. This CDR3 has 14 residues. Donors were grouped by their self-reported clinical history. Cohort 3 donors counted as recovered after two negative PCRs, clearance, or resolved symptoms. The chain employs TRBV7-3 and TRBJ2-4; the match to TRBD2 covers 8 bases. Material for sequencing was PBMCs or T cells enriched from blood (not recorded which). This TCR was sampled from a man younger than 35 who had recovered from COVID-19. CDR3 coding DNA: TGTGCCAGCAGCCCGGGACTAGGCAAAAACATTCAGTACTTC. Protein product: CASSPGLGKNIQYF.